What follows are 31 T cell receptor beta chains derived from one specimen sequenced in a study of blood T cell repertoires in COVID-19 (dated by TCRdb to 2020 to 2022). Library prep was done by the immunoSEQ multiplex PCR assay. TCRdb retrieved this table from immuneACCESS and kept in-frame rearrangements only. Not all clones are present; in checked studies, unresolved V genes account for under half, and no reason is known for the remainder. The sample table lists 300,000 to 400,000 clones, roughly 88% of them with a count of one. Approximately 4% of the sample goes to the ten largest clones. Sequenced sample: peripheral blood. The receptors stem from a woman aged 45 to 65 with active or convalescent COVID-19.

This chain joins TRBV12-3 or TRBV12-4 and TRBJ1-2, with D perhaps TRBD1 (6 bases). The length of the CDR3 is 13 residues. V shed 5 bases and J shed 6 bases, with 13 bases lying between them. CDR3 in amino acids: CASSPQGMNGYTF. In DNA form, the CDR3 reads TGTGCCAGCAGTCCACAGGGAATGAATGGCTACACCTTC.

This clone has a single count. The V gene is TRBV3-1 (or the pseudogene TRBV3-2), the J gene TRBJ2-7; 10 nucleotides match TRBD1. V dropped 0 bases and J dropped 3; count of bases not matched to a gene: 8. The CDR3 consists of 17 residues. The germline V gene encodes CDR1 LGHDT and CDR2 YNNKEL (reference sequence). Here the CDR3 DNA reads TGTGCCAGCAGCCAAGATAGGATGGGACAGGGGTACTACGAGCAGTACTTC. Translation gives CASSQDRMGQGYYEQYF.

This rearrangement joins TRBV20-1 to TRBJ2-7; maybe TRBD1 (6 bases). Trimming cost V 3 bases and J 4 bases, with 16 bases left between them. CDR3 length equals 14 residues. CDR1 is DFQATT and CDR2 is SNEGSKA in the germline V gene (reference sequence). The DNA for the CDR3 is TGCAGTGCTAGTCGTTTCGGGGACAAATACGAGCAGTACTTC. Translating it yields CSASRFGDKYEQYF.

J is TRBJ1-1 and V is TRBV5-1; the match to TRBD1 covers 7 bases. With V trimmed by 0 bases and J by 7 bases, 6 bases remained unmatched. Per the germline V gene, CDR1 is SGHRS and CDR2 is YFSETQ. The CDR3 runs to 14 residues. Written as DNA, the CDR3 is TGCGCCAGCAGCTTGGATCACCAGGGGGGTGAAGCTTTCTTT. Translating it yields CASSLDHQGGEAFF. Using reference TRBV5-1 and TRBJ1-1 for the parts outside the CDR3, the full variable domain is KAGVTQTPRYLIKTRGQQVTLSCSPISGHRSVSWYQQTPGQGLQFLFEYFSETQRNKGNFPGRFSGRQFSNSRSEMNVSTLELGDSALYLCASSLDHQGGEAFFGQGTRLTVV.

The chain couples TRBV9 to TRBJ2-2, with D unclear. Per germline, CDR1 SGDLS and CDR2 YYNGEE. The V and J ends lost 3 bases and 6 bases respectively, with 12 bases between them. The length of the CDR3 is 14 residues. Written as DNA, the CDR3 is TGTGCCAGCAGCGAGCGAAAAAGTCCCGGGGAGCTGTTTTTT. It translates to CASSERKSPGELFF.

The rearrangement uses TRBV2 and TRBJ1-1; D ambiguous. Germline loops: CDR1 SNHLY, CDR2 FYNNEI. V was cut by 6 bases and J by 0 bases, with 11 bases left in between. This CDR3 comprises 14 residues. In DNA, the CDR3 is TGTGCCAGCAGCCGAACTAGACTGAACACTGAAGCTTTCTTT. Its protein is CASSRTRLNTEAFF.

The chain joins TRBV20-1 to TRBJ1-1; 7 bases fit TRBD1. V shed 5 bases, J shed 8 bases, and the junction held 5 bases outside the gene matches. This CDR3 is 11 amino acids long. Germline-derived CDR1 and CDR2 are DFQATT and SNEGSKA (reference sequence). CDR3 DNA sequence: TGCAGTGCTTTCGGGACAGCGGAAGCTTTCTTT. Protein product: CSAFGTAEAFF.

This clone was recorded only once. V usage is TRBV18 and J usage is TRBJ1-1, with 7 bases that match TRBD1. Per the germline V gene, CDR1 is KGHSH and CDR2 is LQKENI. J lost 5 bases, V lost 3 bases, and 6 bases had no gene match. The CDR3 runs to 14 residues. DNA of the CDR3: TGTGCCAGCTCACCGACAGGGCTTGGTACTGAAGCTTTCTTT. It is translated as CASSPTGLGTEAFF.

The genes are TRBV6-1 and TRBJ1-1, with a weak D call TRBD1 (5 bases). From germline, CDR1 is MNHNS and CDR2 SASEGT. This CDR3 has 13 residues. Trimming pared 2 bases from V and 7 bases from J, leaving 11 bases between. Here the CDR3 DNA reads TGTGCCAGCAGTGAAAGGGGTCAGCTTGAAGCTTTCTTT. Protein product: CASSERGQLEAFF.

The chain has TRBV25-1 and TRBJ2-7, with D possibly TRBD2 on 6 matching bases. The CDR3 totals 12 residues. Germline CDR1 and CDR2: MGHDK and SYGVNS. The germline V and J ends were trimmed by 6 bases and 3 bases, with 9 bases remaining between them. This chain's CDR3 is CASSRDFYEQYF. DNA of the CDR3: TGTGCCAGCAGCAGGGACTTCTACGAGCAGTACTTC.

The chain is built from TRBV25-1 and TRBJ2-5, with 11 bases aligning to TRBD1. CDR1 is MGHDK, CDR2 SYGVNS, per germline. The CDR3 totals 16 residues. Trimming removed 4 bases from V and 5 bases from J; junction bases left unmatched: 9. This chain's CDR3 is CASSVIGTGGRETQYF. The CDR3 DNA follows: TGTGCCAGCAGTGTAATCGGGACAGGGGGTCGGGAGACCCAGTACTTC.

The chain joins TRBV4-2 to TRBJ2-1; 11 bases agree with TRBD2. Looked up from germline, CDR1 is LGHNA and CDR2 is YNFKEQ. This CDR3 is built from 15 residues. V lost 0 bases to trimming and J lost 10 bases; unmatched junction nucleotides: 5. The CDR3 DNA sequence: TGTGCCAGCAGCCAAGAGGTGACTAGCGGGAACGAGCAGTTCTTC. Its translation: CASSQEVTSGNEQFF.

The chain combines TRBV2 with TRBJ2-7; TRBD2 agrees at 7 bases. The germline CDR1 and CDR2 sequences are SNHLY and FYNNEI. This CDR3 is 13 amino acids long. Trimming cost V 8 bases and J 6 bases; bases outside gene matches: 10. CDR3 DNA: TGTGCCAGCGGGACTGAGCGGGACCGCGAGCAGTACTTC. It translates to CASGTERDREQYF.

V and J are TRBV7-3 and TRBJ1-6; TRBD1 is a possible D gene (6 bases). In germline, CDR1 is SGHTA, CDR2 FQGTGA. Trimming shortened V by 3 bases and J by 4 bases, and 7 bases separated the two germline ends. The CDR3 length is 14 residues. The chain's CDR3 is CASSFQGYNSPLHF. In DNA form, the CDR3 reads TGTGCCAGCAGCTTCCAGGGGTATAATTCACCCCTCCACTTT.

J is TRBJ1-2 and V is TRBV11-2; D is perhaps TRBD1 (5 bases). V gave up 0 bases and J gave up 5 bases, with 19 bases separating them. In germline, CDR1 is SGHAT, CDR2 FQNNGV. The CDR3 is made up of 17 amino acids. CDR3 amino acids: CASSLEILSPGGYGYTF. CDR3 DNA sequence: TGTGCCAGCAGCTTAGAAATCTTGTCGCCGGGGGGATATGGCTACACCTTC.

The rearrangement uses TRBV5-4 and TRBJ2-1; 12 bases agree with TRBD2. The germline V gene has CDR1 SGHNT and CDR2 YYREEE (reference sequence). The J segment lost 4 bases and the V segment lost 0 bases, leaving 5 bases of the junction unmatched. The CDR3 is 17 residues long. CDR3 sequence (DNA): TGTGCCAGCAGCTTGGCCAAGACTAGCGGGGGTTACAATGAGCAGTTCTTC. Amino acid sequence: CASSLAKTSGGYNEQFF.

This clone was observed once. Here the CDR3 reads CASSIVGQGAVSRDTQYF. The CDR3 coding sequence is TGTGCCAGTAGTATCGTCGGACAGGGGGCCGTCAGCCGCGATACGCAGTATTTT. The genes are TRBV19 and TRBJ2-3; 11 bases are shared with TRBD1. The CDR3 is made up of 18 amino acids. Trimming removed 3 bases from V and 6 bases from J; junction bases left unmatched: 14. Germline V gene sequence: CDR1 LNHDA, CDR2 SQIVND (reference sequence).

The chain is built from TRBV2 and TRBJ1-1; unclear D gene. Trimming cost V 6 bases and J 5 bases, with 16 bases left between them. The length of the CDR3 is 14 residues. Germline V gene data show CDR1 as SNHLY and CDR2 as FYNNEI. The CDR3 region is CASRPPEAGTEAFF. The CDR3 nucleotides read TGTGCCAGCAGGCCCCCGGAGGCAGGTACTGAAGCTTTCTTT.

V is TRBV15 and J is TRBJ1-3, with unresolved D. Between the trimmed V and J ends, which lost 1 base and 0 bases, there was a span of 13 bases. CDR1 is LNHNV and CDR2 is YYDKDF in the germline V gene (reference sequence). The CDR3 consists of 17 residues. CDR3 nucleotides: TGTGCCACCAGCAGAGGGTTGGGCCTAACCTCTGGAAACACCATATATTTT. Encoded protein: CATSRGLGLTSGNTIYF.

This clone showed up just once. Here the CDR3 DNA reads TGCAGCGCCACTAGCGGCAGCACAGATACGCAGTATTTT. Translating gives CSATSGSTDTQYF. The V and J genes are TRBV29-1 and TRBJ2-3; 8 positions match TRBD2. The V gene's germline CDR1 is SQVTM and CDR2 ANQGSEA. The length of the CDR3 is 13 residues. Germline trimming cut 7 bases from V and 0 bases from J; bases unmatched to any gene: 3.

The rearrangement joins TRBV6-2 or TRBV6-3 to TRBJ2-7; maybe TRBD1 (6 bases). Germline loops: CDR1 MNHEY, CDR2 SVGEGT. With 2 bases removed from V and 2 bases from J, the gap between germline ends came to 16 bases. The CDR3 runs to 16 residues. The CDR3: CASSYTTAQGPYEQYF. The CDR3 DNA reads TGTGCCAGCAGTTACACGACAGCCCAGGGGCCCTACGAGCAGTACTTC.

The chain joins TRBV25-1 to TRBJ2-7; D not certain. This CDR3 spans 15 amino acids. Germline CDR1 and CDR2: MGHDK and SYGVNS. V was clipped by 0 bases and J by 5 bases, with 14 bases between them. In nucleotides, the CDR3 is TGTGCCAGCAGTGAATATAGAGGAGATCCCGACGAGCAGTACTTC. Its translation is CASSEYRGDPDEQYF.

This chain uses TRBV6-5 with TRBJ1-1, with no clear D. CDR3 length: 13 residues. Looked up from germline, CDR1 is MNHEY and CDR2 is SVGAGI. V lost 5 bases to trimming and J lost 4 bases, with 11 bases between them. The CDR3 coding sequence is TGTGCCAGCAGTCTACTCGGGGTCACTGAAGCTTTCTTT. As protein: CASSLLGVTEAFF.

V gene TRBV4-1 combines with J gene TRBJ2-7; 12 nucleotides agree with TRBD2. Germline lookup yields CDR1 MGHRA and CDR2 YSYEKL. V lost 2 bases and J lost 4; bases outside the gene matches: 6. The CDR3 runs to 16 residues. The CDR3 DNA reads TGCGCCAGCAGCCAACCGACTAGCGGGAGACCATACGAGCAGTACTTC. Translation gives CASSQPTSGRPYEQYF.

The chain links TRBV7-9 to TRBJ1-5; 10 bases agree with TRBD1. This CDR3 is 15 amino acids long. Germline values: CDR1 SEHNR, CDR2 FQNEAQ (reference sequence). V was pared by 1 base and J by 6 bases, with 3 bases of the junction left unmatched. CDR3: CASSLGTGGRQPQHF. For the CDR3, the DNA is TGTGCCAGCAGCTTAGGGACAGGGGGTCGTCAGCCCCAGCATTTT.

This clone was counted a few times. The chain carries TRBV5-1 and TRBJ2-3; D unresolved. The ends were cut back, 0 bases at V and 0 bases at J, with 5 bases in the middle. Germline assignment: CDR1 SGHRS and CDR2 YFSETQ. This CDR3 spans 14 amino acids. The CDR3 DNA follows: TGCGCCAGCAGCTTGGGGGCTAGCACAGATACGCAGTATTTT. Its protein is CASSLGASTDTQYF.

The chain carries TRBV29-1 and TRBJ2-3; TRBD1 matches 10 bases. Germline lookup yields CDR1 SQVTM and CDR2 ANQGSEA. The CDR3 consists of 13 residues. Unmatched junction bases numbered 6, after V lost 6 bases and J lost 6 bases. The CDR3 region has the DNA TGCAGCGTAGGACAGGGGGATAGGGATACGCAGTATTTT. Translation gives CSVGQGDRDTQYF.

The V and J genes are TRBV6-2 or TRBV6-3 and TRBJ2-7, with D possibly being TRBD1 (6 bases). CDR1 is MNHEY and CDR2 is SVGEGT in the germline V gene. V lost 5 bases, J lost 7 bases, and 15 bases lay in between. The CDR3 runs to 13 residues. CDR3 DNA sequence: TGTGCCAGCAGTGGGACACCTCAGGGGGAGCAGTACTTC. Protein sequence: CASSGTPQGEQYF.

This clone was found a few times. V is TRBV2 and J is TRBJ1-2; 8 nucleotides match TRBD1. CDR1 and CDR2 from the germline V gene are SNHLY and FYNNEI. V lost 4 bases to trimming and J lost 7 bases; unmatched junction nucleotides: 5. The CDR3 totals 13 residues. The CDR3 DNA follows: TGTGCCAGCAGTGGCAGGACAGGGCTTGGCTACACCTTC. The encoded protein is CASSGRTGLGYTF.

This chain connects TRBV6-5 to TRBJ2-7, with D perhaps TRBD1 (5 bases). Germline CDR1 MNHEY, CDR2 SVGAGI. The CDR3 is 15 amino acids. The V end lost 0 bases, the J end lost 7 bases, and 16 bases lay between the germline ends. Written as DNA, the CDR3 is TGTGCCAGCAGTTACTCTGGCAGGGTTTCTCTTGAGCAGTACTTC. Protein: CASSYSGRVSLEQYF.

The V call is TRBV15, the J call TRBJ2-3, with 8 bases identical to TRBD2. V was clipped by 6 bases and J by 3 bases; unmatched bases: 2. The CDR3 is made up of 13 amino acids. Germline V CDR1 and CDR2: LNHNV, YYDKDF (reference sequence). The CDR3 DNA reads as TGTGCCACCAGGGCGGGGGGAACAGATACGCAGTATTTT. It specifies CATRAGGTDTQYF.